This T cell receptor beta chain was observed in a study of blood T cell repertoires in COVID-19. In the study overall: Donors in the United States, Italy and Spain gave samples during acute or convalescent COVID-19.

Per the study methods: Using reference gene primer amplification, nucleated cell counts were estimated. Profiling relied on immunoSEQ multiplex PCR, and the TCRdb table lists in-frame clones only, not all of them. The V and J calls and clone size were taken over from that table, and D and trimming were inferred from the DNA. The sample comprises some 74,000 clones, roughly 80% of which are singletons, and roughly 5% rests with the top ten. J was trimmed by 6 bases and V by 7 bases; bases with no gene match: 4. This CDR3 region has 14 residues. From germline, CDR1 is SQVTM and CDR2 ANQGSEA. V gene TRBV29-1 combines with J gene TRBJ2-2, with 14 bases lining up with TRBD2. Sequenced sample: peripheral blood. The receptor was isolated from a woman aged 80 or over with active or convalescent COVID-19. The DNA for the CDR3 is TGCAGCGCCCGACTAGCGGGAGGGCCCGGGGAGCTGTTTTTT. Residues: CSARLAGGPGELFF.